This note documents a single T cell receptor (beta chain) sequence. Its antigen is not known. This entry belongs to a study of human T cells and chemical hapten exposure. Time point here: healthy volunteer bleed at 6 weeks. Unfractionated whole blood yielded the extracted total RNA. The library put unique molecular identifiers onto individual cDNA molecules. TCRdb redid the calling of the RACE reads with MiXCR, one entry per CDR3 protein. The sample comprises some 31,000 distinct CDR3 sequences, around 5% of which are singletons, and roughly 13% rests with the top ten. Points from the study as a whole: Sensitizing with DPC caused no change in TCRs above 1 in 1000 frequency.

The CDR3 loop spans 13 amino acids. V lost 11 bases and J lost 9; bases outside the gene matches: 13. Germline CDR1 reads MNHNY; CDR2 reads SVGAGI (reference sequence). V and J are TRBV6-6 and TRBJ1-1; 9 bases line up with TRBD1. Material: whole blood. This receptor was obtained from a human donor in good health. Some clones in this sample may be carry-over from other donors' samples. The CDR3 DNA sequence: TGTGCCGCGGAGGGACAGGGTTTCGGTAAAGCTTTCTTT. This sequence encodes CAAEGQGFGKAFF.